This T cell receptor (beta chain) was recorded in a study of blood T cell repertoires in COVID-19. TCRdb's copy holds only in-frame clones and misses some; the assay was immunoSEQ multiplex PCR. The table lists under 250,000 clones, 65% to 90% of them singletons, with approximately 10% in the top ten. V lost 3 bases to trimming and J lost 0 bases; unmatched junction nucleotides: 10. CDR1 is SGHDN, CDR2 FVKESK, per germline. The CDR3 spans 20 residues. V is TRBV14 and J is TRBJ2-1; TRBD2 aligns across 14 bases. The TCR sequence derives from a man in his fifties or sixties with COVID-19, enrolled during active disease. The sample was peripheral blood. CDR3 nucleotide sequence: TGTGCCAGCAGCCAGCGGATGGGACTAGCGGGGGCAAGCTCCTACAATGAGCAGTTCTTC. It codes for CASSQRMGLAGASSYNEQFF.